Following are 3 T cell receptor beta chains from one sample sequenced in a study of identifying expanded T cells in peripheral blood. The method was immunoSEQ multiplex PCR; TCRdb's version includes in-frame clones alone and lacks a portion of them. Of about 84,000 clones in the sample, 75% to 90% were seen once. Material for sequencing was blood. Receptors originate from a person aged 18 to 70 in good health.

This clone showed up just once. V and J are TRBV2 and TRBJ2-5; TRBD2 might be the D (6 bases). V shed 7 bases and J shed 5 bases, with 17 bases lying between them. Germline lookup yields CDR1 SNHLY and CDR2 FYNNEI. The CDR3 is made up of 14 amino acids. CDR3 residues: CASTKGGRGETQYF. The DNA for the CDR3 is TGTGCCAGCACTAAGGGAGGCCGCGGGGAGACCCAGTACTTC.

The rearrangement joins TRBV4-3 to TRBJ2-7; D might be TRBD1 (6 bases). Germline CDR1 LGHNA, CDR2 YSLEER. Trimming took 4 bases from V and 3 from J, leaving 22 bases between them. The CDR3 totals 17 residues. The CDR3 is CASSPVVSVRGGYEQYF. DNA for the CDR3: TGCGCCAGCAGCCCGGTCGTTAGTGTCAGGGGTGGCTACGAGCAGTACTTC.

The V call is TRBV2, the J call TRBJ2-5; 9 nucleotides line up with TRBD1. CDR3 length equals 15 residues. The V gene end was trimmed by 5 bases and the J gene end by 9 bases; junction bases not matched to a gene: 13. Germline V gene lookup returns CDR1 SNHLY and CDR2 FYNNEI. CDR3 sequence: CASSPIGQGPRSQYF. The DNA of the CDR3 is TGTGCCAGCAGTCCTATCGGACAGGGGCCCAGGTCCCAGTACTTC.